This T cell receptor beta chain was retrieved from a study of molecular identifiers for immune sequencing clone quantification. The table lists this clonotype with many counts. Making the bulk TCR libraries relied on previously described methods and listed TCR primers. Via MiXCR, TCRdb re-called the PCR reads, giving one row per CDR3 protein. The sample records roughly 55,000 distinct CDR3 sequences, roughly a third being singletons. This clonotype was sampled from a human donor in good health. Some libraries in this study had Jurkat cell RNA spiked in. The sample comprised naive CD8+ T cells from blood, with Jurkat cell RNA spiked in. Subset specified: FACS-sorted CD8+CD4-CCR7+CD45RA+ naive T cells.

The CDR3 sequence: CASSHPNSASFSGTDTQYF. CDR3 DNA sequence: TGTGCCAGCAGCCATCCGAATAGCGCCTCCTTTTCTGGCACAGATACGCAGTATTTT. The V call is TRBV14, the J call TRBJ2-3; weak D call: TRBD2 (5 bases). Germline V gene lookup returns CDR1 SGHDN and CDR2 FVKESK. The V end lost 3 bases, the J end lost 1 base, and 23 bases lay between the germline ends. The CDR3 extends over 19 amino acids.